Given below is one T cell receptor (beta chain) in context. Its antigen remains unknown. This entry is derived from a study of monozygotic twins with inflammatory bowel disease. Every sample had its cDNA made across eight separate reactions. After re-calling the 5' RACE reads, TCRdb lists one entry per CDR3 protein, DNA absent. The table gives 110,000 to 150,000 distinct CDR3 sequences; the top ten clones make up roughly 1.2% of it. From whole blood, total RNA was isolated without any sorting of T cells. Germline CDR1 is LGHNA and CDR2 is YNFKEQ. The CDR3 length is 19 residues. General observations from the study: The authors found no support for a single strong IBD-associated signal or clonotype. Among IBD patients, TCRbeta diversity (inverse Simpson) was lower than in healthy co-twins.

The sequenced material came from blood. V gene TRBV4-2 combines with J gene TRBJ2-3; the TRBD2 assignment by TCRdb is unverifiable without DNA. This sequence was found in a human donor with ulcerative colitis or Crohn's disease, or a healthy co-twin of an affected twin (not recorded which). CDR3 sequence reads: CASSQDPGLAGGGTDTQYF.